This T cell receptor beta chain is from a study of CD8 T cells in Susac syndrome. The CDR3 has 13 amino acids. Trimming removed 5 bases from V and 5 bases from J; junction bases left unmatched: 5. Per germline, CDR1 MNHEY and CDR2 SMNVEV (reference sequence). Random hexamers served to reverse transcribe roughly 0.45 to 1 ug RNA. MiXCR, applied by TCRdb to the immunoSEQ multiplex PCR reads, yields one record per CDR3 protein. The data hold almost 450,000 distinct CDR3 sequences, with 85% observed a single time. V is TRBV27 and J is TRBJ1-1; 7 nucleotides match TRBD1. This receptor was identified in a human donor with multiple sclerosis. The sequencing input was CD8+ T cells from PBMCs. This CDR3 is CASSTGTATEAFF. As DNA, the CDR3 is TGTGCCAGCAGTACCGGGACAGCAACTGAAGCTTTCTTT.